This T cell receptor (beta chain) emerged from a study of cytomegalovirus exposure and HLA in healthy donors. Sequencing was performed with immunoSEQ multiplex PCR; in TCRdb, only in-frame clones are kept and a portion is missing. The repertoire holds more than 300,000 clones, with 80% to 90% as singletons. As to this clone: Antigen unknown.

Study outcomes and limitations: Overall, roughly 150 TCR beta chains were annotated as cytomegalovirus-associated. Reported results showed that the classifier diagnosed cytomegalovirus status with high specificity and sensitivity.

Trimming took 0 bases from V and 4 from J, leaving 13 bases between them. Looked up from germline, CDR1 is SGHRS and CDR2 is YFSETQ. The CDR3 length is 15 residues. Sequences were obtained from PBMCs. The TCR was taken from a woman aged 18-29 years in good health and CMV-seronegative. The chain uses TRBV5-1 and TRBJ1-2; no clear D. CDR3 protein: CASSLEGEEGYGYTF. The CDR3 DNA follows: TGCGCCAGCAGCTTGGAAGGTGAGGAGGGCTATGGCTACACCTTC. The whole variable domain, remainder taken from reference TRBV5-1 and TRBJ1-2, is KAGVTQTPRYLIKTRGQQVTLSCSPISGHRSVSWYQQTPGQGLQFLFEYFSETQRNKGNFPGRFSGRQFSNSRSEMNVSTLELGDSALYLCASSLEGEEGYGYTFGSGTRLTVV.